The 3 T cell receptor beta chains below were found in one sample sequenced in a study of CXCR3-negative and CXCR3-positive naive CD8 T cells. What these receptors recognize is not known. Overall study findings and caveats: Naive cells that were CXCR3-positive had more hydrophobic TRB CDR3s (compared with CXCR3-negative naive cells).

The authors prepared UMI-labeled TRB cDNA libraries by 5' RACE. TCRdb derives one entry per CDR3 protein from the 5' RACE reads, leaving out DNA. This table holds roughly 120,000 distinct CDR3 sequences. What was sequenced was naive CXCR3+ CD8+ T cells from blood. The subset was: CD45RO-CCR7+CD27+CD95- naive CD8+ T cells expressing CXCR3 (TNR3+). These receptors originate from a human donor in good health. Some clones in this sample may be carry-over from other donors' samples.

This sequence joins TRBV30 and TRBJ1-1; TCRdb lists TRBD1, though no DNA is available to test this call. The germline V gene has CDR1 GTSNPN and CDR2 SVGIG (reference sequence). The CDR3 extends over 14 amino acids. The CDR3 is CAWSPGGINTEAFF.

The gene calls are TRBV29-1 and TRBJ2-1; TCRdb picks TRBD1, but there is no DNA to check that call. The CDR3 consists of 14 residues. Germline-derived CDR1 and CDR2 are SQVTM and ANQGSEA. The CDR3 loop reads CSARARGRYNEQFF.

This chain joins TRBV7-3 and TRBJ2-1; TCRdb calls TRBD1, which cannot be checked without DNA. CDR1 and CDR2 from the germline V gene are SGHTA and FQGTGA. CDR3 size: 15 residues. The CDR3 loop reads CASSLTAGEADEQFF.